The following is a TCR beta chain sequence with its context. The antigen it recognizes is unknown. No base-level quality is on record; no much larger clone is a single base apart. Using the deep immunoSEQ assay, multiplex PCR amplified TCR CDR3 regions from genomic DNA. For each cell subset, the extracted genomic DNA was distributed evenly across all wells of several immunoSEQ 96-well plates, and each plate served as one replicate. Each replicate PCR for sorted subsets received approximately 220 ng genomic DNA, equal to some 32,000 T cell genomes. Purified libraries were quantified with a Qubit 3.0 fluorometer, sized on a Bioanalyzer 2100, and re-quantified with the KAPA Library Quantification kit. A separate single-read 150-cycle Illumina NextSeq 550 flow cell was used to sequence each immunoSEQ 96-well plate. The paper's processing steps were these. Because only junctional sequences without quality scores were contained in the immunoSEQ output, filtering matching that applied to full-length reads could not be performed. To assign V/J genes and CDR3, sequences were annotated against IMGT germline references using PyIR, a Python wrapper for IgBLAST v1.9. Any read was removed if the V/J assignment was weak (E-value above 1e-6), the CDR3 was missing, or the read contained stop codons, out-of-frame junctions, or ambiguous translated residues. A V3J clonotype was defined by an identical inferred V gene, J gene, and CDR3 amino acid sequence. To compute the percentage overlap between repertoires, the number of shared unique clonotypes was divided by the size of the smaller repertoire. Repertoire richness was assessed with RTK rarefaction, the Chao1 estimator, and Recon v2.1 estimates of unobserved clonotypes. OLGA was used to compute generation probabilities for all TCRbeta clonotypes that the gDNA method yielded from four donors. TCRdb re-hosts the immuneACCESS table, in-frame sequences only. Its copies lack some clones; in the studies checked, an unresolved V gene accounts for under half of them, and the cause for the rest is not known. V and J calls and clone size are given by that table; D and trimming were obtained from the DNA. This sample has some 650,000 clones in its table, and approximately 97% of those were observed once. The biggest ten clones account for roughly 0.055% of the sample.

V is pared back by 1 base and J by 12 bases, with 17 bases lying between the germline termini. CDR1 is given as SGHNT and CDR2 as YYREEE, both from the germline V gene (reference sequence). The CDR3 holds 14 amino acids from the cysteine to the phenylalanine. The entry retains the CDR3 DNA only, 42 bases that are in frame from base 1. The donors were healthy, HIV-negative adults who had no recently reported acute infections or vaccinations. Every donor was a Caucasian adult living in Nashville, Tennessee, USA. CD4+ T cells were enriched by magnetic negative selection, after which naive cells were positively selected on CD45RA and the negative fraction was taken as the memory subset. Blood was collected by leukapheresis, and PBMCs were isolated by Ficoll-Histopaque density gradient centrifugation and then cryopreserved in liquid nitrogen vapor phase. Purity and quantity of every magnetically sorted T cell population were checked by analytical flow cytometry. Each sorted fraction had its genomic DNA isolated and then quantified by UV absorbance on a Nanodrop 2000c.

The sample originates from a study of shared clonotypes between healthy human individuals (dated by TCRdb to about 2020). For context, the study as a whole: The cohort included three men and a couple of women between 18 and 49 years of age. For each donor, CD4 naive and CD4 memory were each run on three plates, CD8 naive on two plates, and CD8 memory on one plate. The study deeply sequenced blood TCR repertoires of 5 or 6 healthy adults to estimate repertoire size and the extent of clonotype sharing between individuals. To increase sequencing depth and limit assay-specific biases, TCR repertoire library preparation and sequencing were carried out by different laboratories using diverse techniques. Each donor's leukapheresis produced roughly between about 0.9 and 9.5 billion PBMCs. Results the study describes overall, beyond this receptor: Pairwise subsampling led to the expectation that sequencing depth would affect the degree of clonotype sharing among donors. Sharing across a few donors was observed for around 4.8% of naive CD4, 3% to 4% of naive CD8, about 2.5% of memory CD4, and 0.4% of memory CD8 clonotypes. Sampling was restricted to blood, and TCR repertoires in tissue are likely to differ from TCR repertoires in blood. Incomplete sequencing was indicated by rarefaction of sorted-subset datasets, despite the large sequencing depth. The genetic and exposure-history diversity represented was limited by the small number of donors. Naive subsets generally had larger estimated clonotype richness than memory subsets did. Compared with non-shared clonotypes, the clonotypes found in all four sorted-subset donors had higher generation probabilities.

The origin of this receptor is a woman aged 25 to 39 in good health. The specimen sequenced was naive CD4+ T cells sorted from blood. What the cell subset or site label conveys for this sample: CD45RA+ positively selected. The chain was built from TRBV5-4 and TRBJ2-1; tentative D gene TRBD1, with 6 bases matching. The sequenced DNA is TGTGCCAGCAGCTTGCCAAATCCAGGGGCCGGGCAGTTCTTC. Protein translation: CASSLPNPGAGQFF.